Listed below are T cell receptor beta chains from one sample, sequenced in a study of T-cell reconstitution after alpha-beta-depleted transplantation in children. TCRdb passed the PCR reads through MiXCR, listing each CDR3 protein once. Here the sample spans about 400,000 distinct CDR3 sequences, 15% to 20% being singletons. The sequencing here drew on PBMCs, mostly from graft donor cells, taken 360 days after TCRalphabeta/CD19-depleted stem cell transplant. The source is a boy younger than two who had a stem cell transplant for Wiskott-Aldrich syndrome, so the T cells may come from the graft donor. CDR3s include the opening cysteine and the closing phenylalanine or tryptophan. A D gene is named only where the DNA matches it firmly. Size values are once, few and many counts, or a class for expanded clones, and some rows have none.

J gene | V gene | clone size | D gene | CDR3 DNA | CDR3 protein
TRBJ2-6 | TRBV2 | few | TRBD1 | TGTGCCAGCAGCGACAGGGCCTCTGGGGCCAACGTCCTGACTTTC | CASSDRASGANVLTF
TRBJ2-7 | TRBV9 | few | - | TGTGCCAGCAGCGTATTTTATGACCTCCCTGGCGAGCAGTACTTC | CASSVFYDLPGEQYF
TRBJ2-7 | TRBV7-9 | - | - | TGTGCCAGCAGCTTAGGTGGACGGTTTTTTGAGCAGTACTTC | CASSLGGRFFEQYF
TRBJ2-5 | TRBV7-9 | - | - | TGTGCCAGCAGCTTGGTGGGGTCAGAGACCCAGTACTTC | CASSLVGSETQYF
TRBJ2-5 | TRBV29-1 | - | TRBD2 | TGCAGCGTAGCCGGGACTAGCGAACAAGAGACCCAGTACTTC | CSVAGTSEQETQYF
TRBJ2-3 | TRBV11-1 | few | TRBD2 | TGTGCCAGCAGCTCAGCACCCCCTGAGCGGGGGGCCCTCACAGATACGCAGTATTTT | CASSSAPPERGALTDTQYF
TRBJ2-3 | TRBV9 | few | - | TGTGCCAGCAGCGTAGGATCCGGGAGAAGGACAGATACGCAGTATTTT | CASSVGSGRRTDTQYF
TRBJ1-1 | TRBV24-1 | many | - | TGTGCCACCAGTGACACTCTCGAGGCGGGGAAAACTGAAGCTTTCTTT | CATSDTLEAGKTEAFF
TRBJ2-2 | TRBV3-1 | few | - | TGTGCCAGCAGCCAAGATCAGCTCGACACCGGGGAGCTGTTTTTT | CASSQDQLDTGELFF
TRBJ2-3 | TRBV6-1 | - | TRBD1 | TGTGCCAGCCGAAAACCGGGACAGGGCACAGATACGCAGTATTTT | CASRKPGQGTDTQYF
TRBJ2-7 | TRBV18 | few | - | TGTGCCAGCTCACCGACTGACAGATTCTACGAGCAGTACTTC | CASSPTDRFYEQYF
TRBJ2-6 | TRBV27 | few | - | TGTGCCAGCAGTTCCCCCGCCATCTCTGGGGCCAACGTCCTGACTTTC | CASSSPAISGANVLTF
TRBJ2-3 | TRBV18 | - | TRBD2 | TGTGCCAGCTCACCACTGAGCGGGAGGACAGATACGCAGTATTTT | CASSPLSGRTDTQYF
TRBJ2-7 | TRBV7-9 | many | - | TGTGCCAGCAGCTTGGGAGGGGGCCCATACGAGCAGTACTTC | CASSLGGGPYEQYF
TRBJ2-5 | TRBV18 | few | TRBD1 | TGTGCCAGCTCACCACTCGACAGGGCGGAGACCCAGTACTTC | CASSPLDRAETQYF
TRBJ2-7 | TRBV7-9 | - | - | TGTGCCAGCAGCACATCCAAAGACTACGAGCAGTACTTC | CASSTSKDYEQYF
TRBJ2-1 | TRBV21-1 | few | - | TGTGCCGGTAAGCACGATGAGCAGTTCTTC | CAGKHDEQFF
TRBJ2-2 | TRBV10-2 | - | TRBD2 | TGCGCCAGCAGTGCGGCGGGGGGTTCCGGGGAGCTGTTTTTT | CASSAAGGSGELFF
TRBJ2-7 | TRBV2 | few | TRBD2 | TGTGCCAGCAAAACGGGACTAGCGGGGCCCTACGAGCAGTACTTC | CASKTGLAGPYEQYF
TRBJ2-5 | TRBV10-3 | few | TRBD2 | TGTGCCATCAGTGAGTCGATCGGGACTAGCGGGGGGATCCAAGAGACCCAGTACTTC | CAISESIGTSGGIQETQYF